Listed below are T cell receptor beta chains from one sample, sequenced in a study of T-cell reconstitution after alpha-beta-depleted transplantation in children. From the PCR reads, TCRdb called clonotypes with MiXCR, one entry per CDR3 protein. The table has approximately 230,000 distinct CDR3 sequences, 20% to 30% seen once; the top ten hold under 5.5%. Material: PBMCs, mostly from graft donor cells, obtained 360 days after TCRalphabeta/CD19-depleted stem cell transplant. The receptors originated from a female patient aged 2 to 10 who had a stem cell transplant for congenital amegakaryocytic thrombocytopenia, so the T cells may come from the graft donor. CDR3s include the opening cysteine and the closing phenylalanine or tryptophan. D genes are given only for firm matches. Clone size is given for some rows only: seen once, a few or many times, or a class if the clone is expanded.

V	D	size	J	DNA	CDR3
TRBV20-1	NA	NA	TRBJ2-7	TGCAGTGCCCCGTTCGGGGGGCTCTACGAGCAGTACTTC	CSAPFGGLYEQYF
TRBV20-1	NA	NA	TRBJ2-5	TGCAGCGCTAGGGTCCCGGGGGGCAACAAATACCAAGAGACCCAGTACTTC	CSARVPGGNKYQETQYF
TRBV18	NA	NA	TRBJ2-7	TGTGCCAGCGGGGCGGAAGCGTACGAGCAGTACTTC	CASGAEAYEQYF
TRBV18	NA	few	TRBJ2-7	TGTGCCAGCTCAAAGTCAGACTCCTACGAGCAGTACTTC	CASSKSDSYEQYF
TRBV3-1	TRBD1	NA	TRBJ2-7	TGTGCCAGCAGATACCGACAGGGCTCCTACGAGCAGTACTTC	CASRYRQGSYEQYF
TRBV28	TRBD1	many	TRBJ1-2	TGTGCCAGCAGTCTAATAGGGGGCCGTGGCTACACCTTC	CASSLIGGRGYTF
TRBV4-1	NA	NA	TRBJ1-5	TGCGCCAGCAGCCAGACGAGCAGTTATAGCAATCAGCCCCAGCATTTT	CASSQTSSYSNQPQHF
TRBV5-5	NA	NA	TRBJ2-1	TGTGCCAGCAGCTTGTATGTGGACAATGAGCAGTTCTTC	CASSLYVDNEQFF
TRBV20-1	NA	NA	TRBJ1-1	TGCAGTGCCACGGGAGTCGGGAACACTGAAGCTTTCTTT	CSATGVGNTEAFF
TRBV12-3/TRBV12-4	NA	few	TRBJ2-7	TGTGCCAGCAGTTTAGTGATTGCGGGCCCCTCCTACGAGCAGTACTTC	CASSLVIAGPSYEQYF
TRBV7-6	TRBD1	few	TRBJ2-5	TGTGCCAGCAGCTCATTCCCTCCGGACAGGGGTATACTCGAGACCCAGTACTTC	CASSSFPPDRGILETQYF
TRBV25-1	NA	many	TRBJ2-1	TGTGCCAGCATCGGGCCCTGGGACACGAGCTCCTACAATGAGCAGTTCTTC	CASIGPWDTSSYNEQFF
TRBV10-3	TRBD1	few	TRBJ1-1	TGTGCCATCAGCCAACAGGGGTTGAACACTGAAGCTTTCTTT	CAISQQGLNTEAFF
TRBV29-1	TRBD2	NA	TRBJ2-2	TGCAGCGTTGGCGAACTAGCGACTACCGGGGAGCTGTTTTTT	CSVGELATTGELFF
TRBV5-5	NA	NA	TRBJ2-7	TGTGCCAGCAGCTCCCTACCAAACTACGAGCAGTACTTC	CASSSLPNYEQYF
TRBV27	NA	many	TRBJ2-3	TGTGCCAGCAGTTTATCTTCCAGCGGGCCTTTAGGGACAGATACGCAGTATTTT	CASSLSSSGPLGTDTQYF
TRBV6-1	NA	many	TRBJ1-2	TGTGCCAGCAGGAAACAGGGTGCTAACTATGGCTACACCTTC	CASRKQGANYGYTF
TRBV5-1	TRBD2	few	TRBJ2-6	TGCGCCAGCAGCTGGACTAGCGGGAGTAGGGTGGGGGCCAACGTCCTGACTTTC	CASSWTSGSRVGANVLTF
TRBV12-3/TRBV12-4	NA	few	TRBJ1-5	TGTGCCAGCAGTTTATGGGACACCAATCAGCCCCAGCATTTT	CASSLWDTNQPQHF
TRBV21-1	NA	NA	TRBJ2-3	TGTGCCAGCAGGATAAAACGGGGTCCTAGCACAGATACGCAGTATTTT	CASRIKRGPSTDTQYF
TRBV4-2	NA	NA	TRBJ2-7	TGTGCCAGCAGCCTCCCGGCCGCCTACGAGCAGTACTTC	CASSLPAAYEQYF
TRBV7-8	NA	NA	TRBJ2-2	TGTGCCAGCAGCTCAAGCTCCCCCGGGGAGCTGTTTTTT	CASSSSSPGELFF
TRBV4-2	TRBD1	few	TRBJ1-5	TGTGCCAGCAGCCTGGTGGGGACAGATAATCAGCCCCAGCATTTT	CASSLVGTDNQPQHF
TRBV7-2	NA	NA	TRBJ2-7	TGTGCCAGCAGCTTATACCTCGAGCAGTACTTC	CASSLYLEQYF
TRBV20-1	NA	few	TRBJ2-1	TGCAGTCCCGGACGGAGCTCCTACAATGAGCAGTTCTTC	CSPGRSSYNEQFF
TRBV5-1	TRBD2	few	TRBJ2-1	TGCGCCAGCAGCTTGATAGCGGGACCCTACAATGAGCAGTTCTTC	CASSLIAGPYNEQFF
TRBV6-5	TRBD1	NA	TRBJ2-7	TGTGCCAGCAGTTTCAGCTACGGGACAGGGAATCAGCAGTACTTC	CASSFSYGTGNQQYF
TRBV20-1	TRBD2	NA	TRBJ2-3	TGCAGTGCTAGAGATCTACGGGAGGCCCCAGATACGCAGTATTTT	CSARDLREAPDTQYF
TRBV4-1	NA	few	TRBJ1-1	TGCGCCAGCAGCCGAGACTTTCGGGGGGCCACTGAAGCTTTCTTT	CASSRDFRGATEAFF
TRBV7-9	TRBD1	few	TRBJ2-7	TGTGCCAGCAGCTCGCCGAAGGGTAGGGGACAGGGAGACGAGCAGTACTTC	CASSSPKGRGQGDEQYF
TRBV5-1	TRBD1	NA	TRBJ2-2	TGCGCCAGCAGCGCGGGACAGGGCAACACCGGGGAGCTGTTTTTT	CASSAGQGNTGELFF
TRBV4-2	NA	NA	TRBJ2-5	TGTGCCAGCAGCCAAGATGGGGTGTTTCGCGGCGCTTACCAAGAGACCCAGTACTTC	CASSQDGVFRGAYQETQYF
TRBV20-1	NA	NA	TRBJ2-5	TGCAGTGCTCCGAGGGGTCCAGAACCGGAGACCCAGTACTTC	CSAPRGPEPETQYF
TRBV5-1	TRBD1	many	TRBJ2-3	TGCGCCAGCAGCGGGGGACAGGGTGGAGATACGCAGTATTTT	CASSGGQGGDTQYF
TRBV4-1	NA	NA	TRBJ2-7	TGCGCCAGCAGCCATTTTTCCGGAACGGTGGGCGCCCACGAGCAGTACTTC	CASSHFSGTVGAHEQYF
TRBV6-1	NA	NA	TRBJ1-1	TGTGCCAGCAGCGGAGGACAGTCGAACACTGAAGCTTTCTTT	CASSGGQSNTEAFF
TRBV5-1	TRBD1	few	TRBJ2-7	TGCGCCAGCAGCTTCCGGACAGGGTACGAGCAGTACTTC	CASSFRTGYEQYF
TRBV5-1	NA	NA	TRBJ1-2	TGCGCCAGCAGCTCAGACACCGGACGGATCAACTATGGCTACACCTTC	CASSSDTGRINYGYTF
TRBV5-1	NA	few	TRBJ2-2	TGCGCCAGCAGCCTCACCCGGGACGTAGGCTACACCGGGGAGCTGTTTTTT	CASSLTRDVGYTGELFF
TRBV4-1	TRBD1	NA	TRBJ2-7	TGCGCCAGCAGCCAATCTCAGACAGGGCGCTACGAGCAGTACTTC	CASSQSQTGRYEQYF
TRBV29-1	NA	NA	TRBJ2-5	TGCAGCGCTCAGTGGTCTTACCAAGAGACCCAGTACTTC	CSAQWSYQETQYF
TRBV25-1	NA	NA	TRBJ2-3	TGTGCCAGCAGTGAACTCTTAGCGGATACGCAGTATTTT	CASSELLADTQYF
TRBV10-1	TRBD1	NA	TRBJ1-1	TGCGCCAGCAGTGAGTCCGGGACAGGGGGCACTGAAGCTTTCTTT	CASSESGTGGTEAFF
TRBV4-2	NA	NA	TRBJ1-2	TGTGCCAGCAGCCAAGATCTCAGCCCGGGGGGTGGCTACACCTTC	CASSQDLSPGGGYTF
TRBV5-1	NA	few	TRBJ2-5	TGCGCCAGCAGCTTGTCCGGGACAAGCCAAGAGACCCAGTACTTC	CASSLSGTSQETQYF
TRBV7-2	NA	NA	TRBJ2-3	TGTGCCAGCAGCTTGCTAGCCGGATACAAAAGCACAGATACGCAGTATTTT	CASSLLAGYKSTDTQYF
TRBV20-1	TRBD1	NA	TRBJ1-3	TGCAGTGCTAGAAGACAGGGTTTTTCTTCTGGAAACACCATATATTTT	CSARRQGFSSGNTIYF
TRBV5-6	TRBD2	NA	TRBJ2-7	TGTGCCAGCAGCTTCTCGGTTGGCGGGGGAGAGGAGCAGTACTTC	CASSFSVGGGEEQYF
TRBV5-6	NA	few	TRBJ1-1	TGTGCCAGCAGCTTGAGGAGACTGAACACTGAAGCTTTCTTT	CASSLRRLNTEAFF
TRBV28	NA	many	TRBJ2-7	TGTGCCAGCAGTTGGGGTTACGAGCAGTACTTC	CASSWGYEQYF
TRBV6-2/TRBV6-3	NA	NA	TRBJ2-1	TGTGCCAGCAGTTACCAGGAGGGAGCTACTCGGGAGCAGTTCTTC	CASSYQEGATREQFF
TRBV12-3/TRBV12-4	NA	NA	TRBJ2-5	TGTGCCAGCAGTTCGGCTAGAAAAGAGACCCAGTACTTC	CASSSARKETQYF
TRBV7-6	NA	NA	TRBJ2-3	TGTGCCAGCAGCTTATCGGGGACTACGCAGTATTTT	CASSLSGTTQYF
TRBV6-5	NA	few	TRBJ2-5	TGTGCCAGCAGATCCCGGGAGACCCAGTACTTC	CASRSRETQYF